Listed below are T cell receptor beta chains from one sample, sequenced in a study of blood T cell repertoires in COVID-19. Here immunoSEQ multiplex PCR was the method, and the copy in TCRdb shows in-frame clones only, minus some. Altogether fewer than 15,000 clones are present, around nine tenths being singletons, with the ten largest covering about 2.8%. The sample consisted of peripheral blood. The origin of the receptors is a human donor in a cohort sampled during active COVID-19. Both conserved end residues are part of each CDR3. The order of the fields is J gene, V gene, D gene, clone size, CDR3 DNA, CDR3 protein. A D gene is named only where the DNA matches it firmly. Some rows have no size entry. The others give once, few or many, or a class for an expanded clone.

J gene: TRBJ2-1
V gene: TRBV19
D gene: .
clone size: .
CDR3 DNA: TGTGCCAGTAGTATATTAACAGGGATTAACAATGAGCAGTTCTTC
CDR3 protein: CASSILTGINNEQFF

J gene: TRBJ1-1
V gene: TRBV9
D gene: .
clone size: .
CDR3 DNA: TGTGCCAGCAGCGACGTGACGGGAGTCATGAACACTGAAGCTTTCTTT
CDR3 protein: CASSDVTGVMNTEAFF

J gene: TRBJ1-1
V gene: TRBV11-3
D gene: .
clone size: .
CDR3 DNA: TGTGCCAGCAGCGGGAGGGCAGGGAACACTGAAGCTTTCTTT
CDR3 protein: CASSGRAGNTEAFF

J gene: TRBJ2-5
V gene: TRBV7-2
D gene: TRBD1
clone size: .
CDR3 DNA: TGTGCCAGCAGCCCTAGACAGGGGGCTCAGGAGACCCAGTACTTC
CDR3 protein: CASSPRQGAQETQYF

J gene: TRBJ2-7
V gene: TRBV5-1
D gene: .
clone size: .
CDR3 DNA: TGCGCCAGCAGCCTTACGGGGACAAGAAGTTACGAGCAGTACTTC
CDR3 protein: CASSLTGTRSYEQYF

J gene: TRBJ1-2
V gene: TRBV4-1
D gene: .
clone size: .
CDR3 DNA: TGCGCCAGCAGCCAAGGGGCTTACTATGGCTACACCTTC
CDR3 protein: CASSQGAYYGYTF

J gene: TRBJ2-1
V gene: TRBV4-3
D gene: TRBD1
clone size: .
CDR3 DNA: TGCGCCAGCAGCCGACAGGGGCTCGGTCTCCCCGCCCCACCGTTCTTC
CDR3 protein: CASSRQGLGLPAPPFF

J gene: TRBJ1-1
V gene: TRBV7-6
D gene: .
clone size: .
CDR3 DNA: TGTGCCAGCAGCTTGGGGCCGAGGACTGAAGCTTTCTTT
CDR3 protein: CASSLGPRTEAFF

J gene: TRBJ2-5
V gene: TRBV6-2/TRBV6-3
D gene: TRBD2
clone size: .
CDR3 DNA: TGTGCCAGCAGCCGCATTAGCGGGGGGGCCGAAGAGACCCAGTACTTC
CDR3 protein: CASSRISGGAEETQYF

J gene: TRBJ1-1
V gene: TRBV7-2
D gene: .
clone size: .
CDR3 DNA: TGTGCCAGCAGCCCGAGGGACACTTGGACAAACACTGAAGCTTTCTTT
CDR3 protein: CASSPRDTWTNTEAFF

J gene: TRBJ2-2
V gene: TRBV5-1
D gene: TRBD1
clone size: .
CDR3 DNA: TGCGCCAGCCGCGACAGGGGTAGCACCGGGGAGCTGTTTTTT
CDR3 protein: CASRDRGSTGELFF

J gene: TRBJ2-7
V gene: TRBV4-3
D gene: .
clone size: .
CDR3 DNA: TGCGCCAGCAGCCAGGAACGACAGTCCTACGAGCAGTACTTC
CDR3 protein: CASSQERQSYEQYF

J gene: TRBJ2-7
V gene: TRBV14
D gene: TRBD2
clone size: .
CDR3 DNA: TGTGCCAGCAGCCAAGTCGCTAGCGGAACCTACGAGCAGTACTTC
CDR3 protein: CASSQVASGTYEQYF

J gene: TRBJ1-1
V gene: TRBV18
D gene: TRBD1
clone size: .
CDR3 DNA: TGTGCCAGCTCACCGGGACAGGGTGCTGAAGCTTTCTTT
CDR3 protein: CASSPGQGAEAFF

J gene: TRBJ2-7
V gene: TRBV4-3
D gene: TRBD1
clone size: .
CDR3 DNA: TGCGCCAGCAGCCGAGACCGGGACAGCCTATACGAGCAGTACTTC
CDR3 protein: CASSRDRDSLYEQYF

J gene: TRBJ1-5
V gene: TRBV7-8
D gene: .
clone size: once
CDR3 DNA: TGTGCCAGCAGCTCCCTGACAGGACTCAATCAGCCCCAGCATTTT
CDR3 protein: CASSSLTGLNQPQHF

J gene: TRBJ2-1
V gene: TRBV6-2/TRBV6-3
D gene: .
clone size: once
CDR3 DNA: TGTGCCAGCAGTTACGGGTTAGCGGCCTACAATGAGCAGTTCTTC
CDR3 protein: CASSYGLAAYNEQFF

J gene: TRBJ1-6
V gene: TRBV28
D gene: .
clone size: .
CDR3 DNA: TGTGCCAGCAGTTCCGTCGGGGAAATCTCCTCACCCCTCCACTTT
CDR3 protein: CASSSVGEISSPLHF

J gene: TRBJ2-2
V gene: TRBV15
D gene: TRBD2
clone size: .
CDR3 DNA: TGTGCCACCAGCAGAGGCGGACTAGACACCGGGGAGCTGTTTTTT
CDR3 protein: CATSRGGLDTGELFF

J gene: TRBJ2-1
V gene: TRBV4-2
D gene: .
clone size: once
CDR3 DNA: TGTGCCAGCAGCCAACAAAACAATGAGCAGTTCTTC
CDR3 protein: CASSQQNNEQFF

J gene: TRBJ2-5
V gene: TRBV7-9
D gene: .
clone size: once
CDR3 DNA: TGTGCCAGCAGCTTAGTGGGGAGAGAGACCCAGTACTTC
CDR3 protein: CASSLVGRETQYF

J gene: TRBJ1-2
V gene: TRBV7-2
D gene: .
clone size: .
CDR3 DNA: TGTGCCAGCAGCTTAAATGGGTTATCAGGCTATGGCTACACCTTC
CDR3 protein: CASSLNGLSGYGYTF

J gene: TRBJ2-2
V gene: TRBV7-9
D gene: TRBD1
clone size: .
CDR3 DNA: TGTGCCAGCAACCCGGGACAGCCAACGGGAGGGGAGCTGTTTTTT
CDR3 protein: CASNPGQPTGGELFF

J gene: TRBJ2-5
V gene: TRBV28
D gene: .
clone size: .
CDR3 DNA: TGTGCCAGCAGTTTGCCTAGAGGGACCCAGTACTTC
CDR3 protein: CASSLPRGTQYF

J gene: TRBJ2-5
V gene: TRBV4-3
D gene: .
clone size: .
CDR3 DNA: TGCGCCAGCAGCCAAGATTGGGGGCGCTGGGAGACCCAGTACTTC
CDR3 protein: CASSQDWGRWETQYF

J gene: TRBJ2-1
V gene: TRBV19
D gene: .
clone size: .
CDR3 DNA: TGTGCCAGTAGTATGCTCGCGCGGGGAGGCGATGAGCAGTTCTTC
CDR3 protein: CASSMLARGGDEQFF

J gene: TRBJ1-5
V gene: TRBV7-9
D gene: TRBD1
clone size: large
CDR3 DNA: TGTGCCAGCTCTCCAACGCAGGGGGTCCAGCCCCAGCATTTT
CDR3 protein: CASSPTQGVQPQHF

J gene: TRBJ1-5
V gene: TRBV7-9
D gene: .
clone size: .
CDR3 DNA: TGTGCCAGCGGGACACCCCTGGGGCCCCAGCATTTT
CDR3 protein: CASGTPLGPQHF

J gene: TRBJ2-3
V gene: TRBV4-3
D gene: TRBD2
clone size: .
CDR3 DNA: TGCGCCAGCAGCCCTGAGCGGGGGGGGTCAGATACGCAGTATTTT
CDR3 protein: CASSPERGGSDTQYF

J gene: TRBJ2-1
V gene: TRBV7-6
D gene: .
clone size: .
CDR3 DNA: TGTGCCAGCAGTTTGGGAGGGGGCAATGAGCAGTTCTTC
CDR3 protein: CASSLGGGNEQFF